A single sample gave rise to the 14 T cell receptor beta chains below, sequenced in a study of T cells in Graves' hyperthyroidism and ophthalmopathy. The CDR3 regions of TCR beta were amplified from RNA transcripts. HTBI primers were the set used in a first-round RT-PCR of the TCR CDR3. TCRdb passed the multiplex PCR reads through MiXCR, listing each CDR3 protein once. The sample includes about 560,000 distinct CDR3 sequences, about 45% of them seen just once. The sample taken for sequencing was peripheral blood or thyroid tissue (not recorded which). Source of these receptors: a woman aged 18-29 years with Graves' hyperthyroidism.

This clonotype was found a few times. For the CDR3, the DNA is TGCAGCGTTGTCTGGGGCACTGAAGCTTTCTTT. This translates into CSVVWGTEAFF. The J gene is TRBJ1-1, the V gene TRBV29-1; D ambiguous. CDR3 size: 11 residues. The V end lost 4 bases, the J end lost 4 bases, and 7 bases lay between the germline ends. Germline lookup yields CDR1 SQVTM and CDR2 ANQGSEA. Together with reference TRBV29-1 and TRBJ1-1, the CDR3 gives the full variable domain: SAVISQKPSRDICQRGTSLTIQCQVDSQVTMMFWYRQQPGQSLTLIATANQGSEATYESGFVIDKFPISRPNLTFSTLTVSNMSPEDSSIYLCSVVWGTEAFFGQGTRLTVV.

This clonotype has ten or more counts. The rearrangement joins TRBV7-6 to TRBJ1-4; D is perhaps TRBD1 (5 bases). V gave up 5 bases and J gave up 4 bases, with 14 bases separating them. The germline V gene has CDR1 SGHVS and CDR2 FNYEAQ. This CDR3 has 15 amino acids. The CDR3 nucleotides are TGTGCCAGCAGCGGGGGAGCAACAGTTAATGAAAAACTGTTTTTT. Amino acid sequence: CASSGGATVNEKLFF. The whole variable domain, filled in from reference TRBV7-6 and TRBJ1-4, reads GAGVSQSPRYKVTKRGQDVALRCDPISGHVSLYWYRQALGQGPEFLTYFNYEAQQDKSGLPNDRFSAERPEGSISTLTIQRTEQRDSAMYRCASSGGATVNEKLFFGSGTQLSVL.

In its sample, this clonotype was seen a few times. V is TRBV7-9 and J is TRBJ2-2, with 9 nucleotides matching TRBD1. In germline, CDR1 is SEHNR, CDR2 FQNEAQ (reference sequence). Unmatched junction bases numbered 10, after V lost 5 bases and J lost 3 bases. The CDR3 consists of 17 residues. CDR3 in DNA: TGTGCCAGCAGCACGACGACAGGGGGATATTACACCGGGGAGCTGTTTTTT. Encoded protein: CASSTTTGGYYTGELFF.

This chain connects TRBV5-2 to TRBJ2-6. TRBV5-2 is noted as a pseudogene. The CDR3 is made up of 16 amino acids. CDR3 loop: CASKRTVNTGANVLTF. Written as DNA, the CDR3 is TGTGCCAGCAAAAGGACGGTGAACACTGGGGCCAACGTCCTGACTTTC.

This clonotype occurred a few times. The chain carries TRBV7-2 and TRBJ2-5, with D possibly matching TRBD1 (5 bases). The CDR3 extends over 15 amino acids. Germline V CDR1 and CDR2: SGHTA, FQGNSA. Trimming shortened V by 3 bases and J by 5 bases, and 16 bases separated the two germline ends. CDR3 loop: CASSFDSSSGETQYF. The CDR3 DNA sequence: TGTGCCAGCAGCTTCGACAGCTCATCAGGGGAGACCCAGTACTTC.

The genes are TRBV29-1 and TRBJ2-2, with D unclear. The ends were cut back, 5 bases at V and 8 bases at J, with 12 bases in the middle. The CDR3 is 12 residues long. Germline lookup yields CDR1 SQVTM and CDR2 ANQGSEA. CDR3 in amino acids: CSVIRRSGELFF. CDR3 bases: TGCAGCGTTATCCGGCGGTCTGGGGAGCTGTTTTTT.

To note about this clonotype: This sequence may be a read error, since a much larger clone differs from it by one base. The genes are TRBV24-1 and TRBJ1-1; 10 bases are shared with TRBD1. Germline CDR1 is KGHDR and CDR2 is SFDVKD. The length of the CDR3 is 15 residues. DNA for the CDR3: TGTGCCACCGCCCGACCGACGGACAGGGGGGAAGAAGCTTGCTTT. Protein sequence: CATARPTDRGEEACF.

This clonotype was picked up a small number of times. The rearrangement joins TRBV24-1 to TRBJ1-1, with a tentative D call TRBD1 (6 bases). The V end lost 4 bases, the J end lost 1 base, and 18 bases lay between the germline ends. CDR1 is KGHDR and CDR2 is SFDVKD in the germline V gene. The CDR3 has 17 residues. The CDR3 bases are TGTGCCACCAGTGACACAAGCAGGGGCGCGGGGAACACTGAAGCTTTCTTT. It codes for CATSDTSRGAGNTEAFF.

The chain has TRBV15 and TRBJ2-2; no definite D call. Per germline, CDR1 LNHNV and CDR2 YYDKDF (reference sequence). Trimming stripped 0 bases from V and 1 base from J, with 6 bases between. The length of the CDR3 is 15 residues. The CDR3 DNA reads as TGTGCCACCAGCAGAGACAGGATGAACACCGGGGAGCTGTTTTTT. It is translated as CATSRDRMNTGELFF.

This chain connects TRBV7-9 to TRBJ1-1; 9 bases line up with TRBD1. The CDR3 runs to 15 residues. Germline V gene sequence: CDR1 SEHNR, CDR2 FQNEAQ (reference sequence). V gave up 8 bases and J gave up 2 bases; unmatched junction bases: 9. The CDR3 loop reads CASGLGDRANTEAFF. CDR3 DNA: TGTGCCAGCGGACTAGGGGACAGGGCTAACACTGAAGCTTTCTTT.

This clonotype has only a few counts. This sequence joins TRBV12-3 or TRBV12-4 and TRBJ2-5, with TRBD2 identical over 8 bases. The CDR3 totals 12 residues. J gave up 8 bases and V 5 bases, and 4 bases lay outside the gene matches. The CDR3 coding sequence is TGTGCCAGCAGTCCAGCGGGAGTCACCCAGTACTTC. It yields the protein CASSPAGVTQYF.

A few counts support this clonotype. J is TRBJ1-3 and V is TRBV6-6, with D perhaps matching TRBD1 (6 bases). Per germline, CDR1 MNHNY and CDR2 SVGAGI (reference sequence). Trimming left V 7 bases short and J 4 bases short, with 8 bases between. The CDR3 spans 12 residues. CDR3 sequence reads: CASTGAGNTIYF. CDR3 sequence (DNA): TGTGCCAGCACAGGGGCAGGAAACACCATATATTTT.

This clonotype was counted ten times or more. The chain links TRBV2 to TRBJ1-2; a possible D gene is TRBD1 (6 bases). Germline V gene lookup returns CDR1 SNHLY and CDR2 FYNNEI. The germline V and J ends were trimmed by 4 bases and 3 bases, with 6 bases remaining between them. The CDR3 extends over 12 amino acids. The chain's CDR3 is CASSAGDYGYTF. CDR3 in DNA: TGTGCCAGCAGTGCAGGGGACTATGGCTACACCTTC.

As for this clonotype: This may be a read error, as it is one base from a much larger clone. The gene calls are TRBV15 and TRBJ2-7; D not resolved. There are 14 residues in the CDR3. CDR1 is LNHNV, CDR2 YYDKDF, per germline (reference sequence). Here the CDR3 DNA reads TGTGCCACCAGTCGGCAGCTTTCCTCTACGGAGCGGTACTTC. Its translation is CATSRQLSSTERYF. Full variable domain (outside the CDR3, taken from reference TRBV15 and TRBJ2-7): DAMVIQNPRYQVTQFGKPVTLSCSQTLNHNVMYWYQQKSSQAPKLLFHYYDKDFNNEADTPDNFQSRRPNTSFCFLDIRSPGLGDTAMYLCATSRQLSSTERYFGPGTRLTVT.